Below, 7 T cell receptor beta chains from the same sample are listed, as sequenced in a study of T-cell memory formation after mild COVID-19. One entry per CDR3 protein results from TCRdb running MiXCR on the 5' RACE reads. Of about 350,000 distinct CDR3 sequences in the sample, 12% to 15% were seen once. The sequenced sample was PBMCs or a T cell subset sorted from them (not recorded which). These receptors were collected from a man between 18 and 35 years old who had mild COVID-19 (a few samples of this study predate the infection). Cell type and time point are not known.

The chain is built from TRBV20-1 and TRBJ2-7; perhaps D is TRBD1 or TRBD2 (6 bases each). The CDR3 contains 15 residues. The V gene lost 1 base and the J gene lost 0 bases, with 13 bases spanning the gap. Germline loops: CDR1 DFQATT, CDR2 SNEGSKA (reference sequence). DNA of the CDR3: TGCAGTGCTAGAGTCGGGGGCTCAAGCTCCTACGAGCAGTACTTC. Amino acid sequence: CSARVGGSSSYEQYF.

This clonotype turned up a few times. The CDR3 region has the DNA TGTGCCAGCAGTGAATATATAGGACGGGATGGCACAGATACGCAGTATTTT. This encodes CASSEYIGRDGTDTQYF. The V and J genes are TRBV25-1 and TRBJ2-3; perhaps TRBD2 as D (5 bases). Germline V gene sequence: CDR1 MGHDK, CDR2 SYGVNS. The CDR3 spans 17 residues. V lost 0 bases and J 1 base, leaving 14 bases between the germline ends.

There are a few counts of this clonotype. The chain links TRBV6-5 to TRBJ2-5; 9 nucleotides match TRBD1. The CDR3 covers 16 residues. The germline V gene has CDR1 MNHEY and CDR2 SVGAGI. Trimming removed 4 bases from V and 1 base from J; junction bases left unmatched: 7. This chain's CDR3 is CASSSGTGPPQETQYF. As DNA, the CDR3 is TGTGCCAGCAGTTCCGGGACAGGGCCCCCCCAAGAGACCCAGTACTTC.

This clonotype was counted a few times. The chain links TRBV19 to TRBJ1-3; perhaps TRBD1 as D (6 bases). Trimming pared 10 bases from V and 1 base from J, leaving 11 bases between. The CDR3 consists of 13 residues. Germline-derived CDR1 and CDR2 are LNHDA and SQIVND (reference sequence). CDR3 DNA: TGTGCCACCGAACAGGGATCTGGAAACACCATATATTTT. Translation gives CATEQGSGNTIYF.

The chain recombines TRBV6-1 with TRBJ1-2; no clear D gene. Trimming left V 8 bases short and J 6 bases short, with 22 bases between. Germline V CDR1 and CDR2: MNHNS, SASEGT. The CDR3 covers 15 residues. The CDR3 sequence: CASLSVSARLNGYTF. Written as DNA, the CDR3 is TGTGCCAGCCTTTCCGTATCCGCCAGACTTAATGGCTACACCTTC.

The chain recombines TRBV4-2 with TRBJ1-4; the D is unclear. The CDR3 is 16 residues long. Between the trimmed V and J ends, which lost 0 bases and 3 bases, there was a span of 11 bases. Germline V gene data show CDR1 as LGHNA and CDR2 as YNFKEQ. CDR3 in DNA: TGTGCCAGCAGCCAAGAATTGGCCGGGGCTAATGAAAAACTGTTTTTT. Residues: CASSQELAGANEKLFF.

This clonotype was seen more than once but under ten times. In DNA, the CDR3 is TGCAGTGCCTTGACAGGGGGCACTGAAGCTTTCTTT. This codes for CSALTGGTEAFF. The rearrangement links TRBV20-1 to TRBJ1-1, with 9 bases that match TRBD1. The germline gives CDR1 DFQATT, CDR2 SNEGSKA (reference sequence). This CDR3 has 12 amino acids. Trimming cost V 6 bases and J 4 bases; bases outside gene matches: 3.